Below, 14 T cell receptor beta chains from the same sample are listed, as sequenced in a study of cytomegalovirus exposure and HLA in healthy donors. PCR involved 60 Vbeta and 13 Jbeta primers. Sequenced by immunoSEQ multiplex PCR; TCRdb stores in-frame clones only, minus some. Among around 200,000 clones listed, 70% to 85% were seen once. Material for sequencing was PBMCs. The receptors stem from a girl under 10 years old in good health and CMV-seropositive.

The chain couples TRBV5-1 to TRBJ1-2; 9 nucleotides agree with TRBD1. The CDR3 extends over 14 amino acids. Germline V CDR1 and CDR2: SGHRS, YFSETQ. The J segment lost 7 bases and the V segment lost 4 bases, leaving 8 bases of the junction unmatched. The CDR3 nucleotides are TGCGCCAGCAGCGCGGACAGGGGTTTGGGTGGCTACACCTTC. Its translation: CASSADRGLGGYTF.

The genes are TRBV19 and TRBJ2-2; no firm D call. The V end lost 6 bases, the J end lost 0 bases, and 14 bases lay between the germline ends. CDR1 and CDR2 (germline): LNHDA, SQIVND (reference sequence). The length of the CDR3 is 16 residues. Written as DNA, the CDR3 is TGTGCCAGTAGCCCCAGCACCCGGGCGAACACCGGGGAGCTGTTTTTT. Residues: CASSPSTRANTGELFF.

This clone was observed a few times. The chain employs TRBV6-5 and TRBJ1-1; 7 bases fit TRBD1. The CDR3 consists of 12 residues. Germline lookup yields CDR1 MNHEY and CDR2 SVGAGI. V lost 5 bases, J lost 6 bases, and 3 bases stayed unmatched. The CDR3 bases are TGTGCCAGCAGTCGACAGGGCGCTGAAGCTTTCTTT. Encoded protein: CASSRQGAEAFF.

The chain has TRBV6-1 and TRBJ2-7; 9 nucleotides agree with TRBD1. V was pared by 6 bases and J by 6 bases, with 12 bases of the junction left unmatched. Germline lookup yields CDR1 MNHNS and CDR2 SASEGT. This CDR3 is built from 15 residues. The CDR3 protein is CASSLQTGGEAEQYF. The CDR3 nucleotides are TGTGCCAGCAGCCTTCAGACAGGGGGTGAGGCCGAGCAGTACTTC.

The rearrangement joins TRBV15 to TRBJ2-1, with TRBD2 matching 10 bases. The V gene end was trimmed by 0 bases and the J gene end by 5 bases; junction bases not matched to a gene: 1. The germline V gene encodes CDR1 LNHNV and CDR2 YYDKDF (reference sequence). This CDR3 comprises 15 residues. CDR3 DNA sequence: TGTGCCACCAGCAGAGATAGCGGGAGGAACAATGAGCAGTTCTTC. It is translated as CATSRDSGRNNEQFF.

The CDR3 is CATSEGDYEQYF. The CDR3 nucleotides are TGTGCCACCAGCGAGGGGGACTACGAGCAGTACTTC. V is TRBV15 and J is TRBJ2-7; TRBD1 is a possible D gene (6 bases). CDR1 is LNHNV, CDR2 YYDKDF, per germline (reference sequence). V was shortened by 5 bases and J by 3 bases, with 8 bases between the two germline ends. CDR3 length equals 12 residues.

The V gene is TRBV5-5, the J gene TRBJ1-2, with a tentative D call TRBD1 (6 bases). The CDR3 has 13 residues. Trimming removed 4 bases from V and 8 bases from J, with 15 bases in between. CDR1 and CDR2 from the germline V gene are SGHKS and YYEKEE (reference sequence). The CDR3 DNA is TGTGCCAGCAGCCCGACCCTCCAGGGGGGCTACACCTTC. Translating gives CASSPTLQGGYTF.

The V call is TRBV11-3, the J call TRBJ1-1; tentatively, D is TRBD1 (5 bases). CDR1 is SGHNT and CDR2 is YENEEA in the germline V gene. The CDR3 is made up of 14 amino acids. Trimming stripped 1 base from V and 11 bases from J, with 17 bases between. The CDR3 reads CASSLGGGRGDAFF. CDR3 nucleotides: TGTGCCAGCAGCTTAGGTGGGGGGAGGGGAGACGCTTTCTTT.

This clone has only one observation. The V gene is TRBV9, the J gene TRBJ1-6; no definite D call. From germline, CDR1 is SGDLS and CDR2 YYNGEE. Trimming cost V 3 bases and J 8 bases, with 12 bases left between them. The CDR3 totals 14 residues. The CDR3 DNA is TGTGCCAGCAGCGACTTCGGGGTGTATTCACCCCTCCACTTT. It encodes CASSDFGVYSPLHF.

This clone was seen a single time. The chain recombines TRBV29-1 with TRBJ2-4; TRBD1 is a possible D gene (5 bases). Germline V gene sequence: CDR1 SQVTM, CDR2 ANQGSEA. Deletions cut 2 bases from V and 6 bases from J, with 11 bases between. This CDR3 is 13 amino acids long. CDR3 DNA: TGCAGCGTTGAAAGGGGCCGCGGAAACATTCAGTACTTC. The encoded protein is CSVERGRGNIQYF.

The genes are TRBV27 and TRBJ1-3; tentatively, D is TRBD1 (5 bases). From germline, CDR1 is MNHEY and CDR2 SMNVEV (reference sequence). The CDR3 covers 14 residues. With 8 bases removed from V and 2 bases from J, the gap between germline ends came to 13 bases. In DNA, the CDR3 is TGTGCCAGCCAACGGGGGGGAGCTGGAAACACCATATATTTT. Its translation is CASQRGGAGNTIYF.

The V and J genes are TRBV6-5 and TRBJ2-7, with 7 bases fitting TRBD1. CDR1 and CDR2 from the germline V gene are MNHEY and SVGAGI. CDR3 size: 13 residues. V was pared by 10 bases and J by 5 bases, with 11 bases of the junction left unmatched. CDR3 nucleotides: TGTGCCACCCTTCCACAGGGGACCCACGAGCAGTACTTC. Its translation is CATLPQGTHEQYF.

The chain recombines TRBV7-3 with TRBJ2-1; tentatively, D is TRBD2 (6 bases). The CDR3 covers 15 residues. V lost 5 bases to trimming and J lost 5 bases, with 16 bases between them. Germline CDR1 SGHTA, CDR2 FQGTGA. The CDR3 reads CASSQIPGLNNEQFF. CDR3 DNA sequence: TGTGCCAGCAGCCAGATACCGGGACTTAACAATGAGCAGTTCTTC.

The rearrangement uses TRBV28 and TRBJ2-3, with D possibly TRBD1 on 5 matching bases. Trimming stripped 5 bases from V and 2 bases from J, with 17 bases between. The CDR3 covers 16 residues. Germline-derived CDR1 and CDR2 are MDHEN and SYDVKM. The CDR3 is CASSPTGLYSTDTQYF. The CDR3 nucleotides read TGTGCCAGCAGTCCTACAGGATTGTATTCCACAGATACGCAGTATTTT.